Detailed here is one T cell receptor (beta chain). These data are taken from a study of TIL therapy for anti-PD-1-resistant metastatic lung cancer. V gave up 5 bases and J gave up 5 bases; unmatched junction bases: 9. Germline lookup yields CDR1 SGHVT and CDR2 SQSDAQ. This CDR3 region has 15 residues. Described time point: pre-treatment sample, taken before nivolumab and TIL therapy. Tumor tissue came from excised metastases, mostly pleural nodules or supraclavicular lymph nodes. Sequencing used immunoSEQ v3. Sequencing depth was 1.5 million to 2 million read pairs for survey level, roughly 4.5-6.5 million for deep. Repertoires were generated with immunoSEQ multiplex PCR, while TCRdb's copy carries only in-frame clones and drops some. The data show about 10,000 clones, about 55% seen once.

V and J are TRBV7-4 and TRBJ2-5; 9 nucleotides agree with TRBD2. Here the sequenced sample was tumor tissue, taken at baseline. This clonotype originated in a person aged 25 to 85 with non-small cell lung cancer. The CDR3 DNA follows: TGTGCCAGCAGCCCCCGTTTCAGCGGGAGGGAGACCCAGTACTTC. Residues: CASSPRFSGRETQYF. The full variable domain, with the rest looked up from reference TRBV7-4 and TRBJ2-5, is GAGVSQSPRYKVAKRGRDVALRCDSISGHVTLYWYRQTLGQGSEVLTYSQSDAQRDKSGRPSGRFSAERPERSVSTLKIQRTEQGDSAVYLCASSPRFSGRETQYFGPGTRLLVL.